Listed below are T cell receptor beta chains from one sample, sequenced in a study of shared clonotypes between healthy human individuals. The repertoire was sequenced with immunoSEQ multiplex PCR; TCRdb's copy has only in-frame clones and lacks some. The repertoire has approximately 240,000 clones, about 65% of them found once; the top ten carry 11%. The sample taken for sequencing was memory CD4+ T cells sorted from blood. These receptors all come from a man aged 25-45 years in good health. Each CDR3 is given with its conserved first and last residue. D genes are given only for firm matches. Size values are once, few and many counts, or a class for expanded clones, and some rows have none.

j_call,d_call,clone_size,v_call,cdr3_aa,cdr3_nt
TRBJ2-1,NA,NA,TRBV19,CASSPFVAWESYNEQFF,TGTGCCAGTAGTCCCTTCGTCGCGTGGGAGAGCTACAATGAGCAGTTCTTC
TRBJ2-1,NA,once,TRBV28,CASGTRLKQFF,TGTGCCAGCGGAACTCGACTGAAGCAGTTCTTC
TRBJ2-3,NA,NA,TRBV5-1,CASSFQWAANTDTQYF,TGCGCCAGCAGCTTTCAGTGGGCAGCCAACACAGATACGCAGTATTTT
TRBJ1-1,NA,NA,TRBV7-9,CASSFGQGSTEAFF,TGTGCCAGCAGCTTCGGTCAAGGTAGCACTGAAGCTTTCTTT
TRBJ2-7,NA,NA,TRBV29-1,CSAREGLSPNEQYF,TGCAGCGCCCGTGAGGGGTTATCCCCCAACGAGCAGTACTTC
TRBJ1-4,NA,NA,TRBV27,CASSLRGGRSEKLFF,TGTGCCAGCAGTCTAAGAGGGGGGCGTTCTGAAAAACTGTTTTTT
TRBJ2-3,TRBD2,NA,TRBV5-5,CASSLVAGLAGLQDTQYF,TGTGCCAGCAGCCTTGTAGCCGGACTAGCGGGACTCCAAGATACGCAGTATTTT
TRBJ2-2,NA,NA,TRBV5-4,CASSFMSGELFF,TGTGCCAGCAGCTTCATGTCAGGGGAGCTGTTTTTT
TRBJ2-7,NA,NA,TRBV5-4,CASSLEGRITPGEQYF,TGTGCCAGCAGCTTGGAAGGACGGATCACCCCGGGGGAGCAGTACTTC
TRBJ1-5,NA,few,TRBV15,CATSRQHF,TGTGCCACATCACGCCAGCATTTT
TRBJ2-7,NA,NA,TRBV15,CATSRAGGSYEQYF,TGTGCCACCAGCAGAGCGGGCGGGTCCTACGAGCAGTACTTC
TRBJ2-7,TRBD2,NA,TRBV4-2,CASRRASGSYEQYF,TGTGCCAGCAGGAGGGCTAGCGGTTCCTACGAGCAGTACTTC
TRBJ2-2,NA,once,TRBV7-2,CASSGRARNTGELFF,TGTGCCAGCAGCGGACGGGCCCGGAACACCGGGGAGCTGTTTTTT
TRBJ1-5,NA,NA,TRBV5-8,CASSLAGHSNQPQHF,TGTGCCAGCAGCTTGGCCGGCCATAGCAATCAGCCCCAGCATTTT
TRBJ2-1,TRBD2,once,TRBV28,CASSLGTSRYNEQFF,TGTGCCAGCAGTTTAGGGACTAGCAGATACAATGAGCAGTTCTTC
TRBJ2-7,NA,NA,TRBV6-1,CASTPGADYEQYF,TGTGCCAGCACGCCCGGGGCGGACTACGAGCAGTACTTC
TRBJ1-2,NA,few,TRBV28,CASSLVGVYYGYTF,TGTGCCAGCAGTTTAGTCGGGGTATACTATGGCTACACCTTC
TRBJ2-1,TRBD2,NA,TRBV10-3,CAIMGGGKSYNEQFF,TGTGCCATCATGGGCGGGGGAAAGTCTTACAATGAGCAGTTCTTC
TRBJ2-2,NA,NA,TRBV5-5,CASSFRLLGAVGELFF,TGTGCCAGCAGCTTCCGGCTACTGGGGGCGGTCGGGGAGCTGTTTTTT
TRBJ2-1,NA,NA,TRBV10-3,CAISEISEGALAGSRSGDEQFF,TGTGCCATCAGTGAGATTTCCGAGGGAGCGCTAGCTGGATCTAGGTCAGGCGATGAGCAGTTCTTC
TRBJ2-1,TRBD2,NA,TRBV28,CASRPGLADNEQFF,TGTGCCAGCAGGCCCGGACTAGCGGACAATGAGCAGTTCTTC
TRBJ2-5,NA,once,TRBV27,CASSNSETQYF,TGTGCCAGCTCAAACTCAGAGACCCAGTACTTC
TRBJ2-1,TRBD2,NA,TRBV19,CASSTQGTSGVEQFF,TGTGCCAGTAGTACTCAGGGGACTAGCGGGGTCGAGCAGTTCTTC
TRBJ2-5,NA,NA,TRBV7-2,CASSFGRETQYF,TGTGCCAGCAGCTTTGGTAGAGAGACCCAGTACTTC